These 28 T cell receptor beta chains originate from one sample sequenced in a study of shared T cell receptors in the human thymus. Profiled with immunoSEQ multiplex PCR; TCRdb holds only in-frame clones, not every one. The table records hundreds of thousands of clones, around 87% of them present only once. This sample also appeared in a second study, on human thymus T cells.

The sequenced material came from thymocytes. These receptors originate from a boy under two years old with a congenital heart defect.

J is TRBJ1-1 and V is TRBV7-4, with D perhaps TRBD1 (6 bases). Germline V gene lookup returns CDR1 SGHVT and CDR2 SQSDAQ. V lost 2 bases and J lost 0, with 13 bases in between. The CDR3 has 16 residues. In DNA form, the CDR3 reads TGTGCCAGCAGCTTACGGGACATATTCATGAACACTGAAGCTTTCTTT. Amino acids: CASSLRDIFMNTEAFF.

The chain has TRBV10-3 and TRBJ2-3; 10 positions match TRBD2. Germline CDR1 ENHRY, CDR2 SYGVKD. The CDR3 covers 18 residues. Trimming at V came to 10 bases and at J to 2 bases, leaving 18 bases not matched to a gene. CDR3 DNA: TGTGCCACACAAGCTACCCCGGGACTAGCGACCCACACAGATACGCAGTATTTT. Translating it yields CATQATPGLATHTDTQYF.

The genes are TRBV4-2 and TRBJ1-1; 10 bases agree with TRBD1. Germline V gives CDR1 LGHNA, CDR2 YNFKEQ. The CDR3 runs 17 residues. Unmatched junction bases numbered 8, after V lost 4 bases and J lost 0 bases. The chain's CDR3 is CASSPGQGTTMNTEAFF. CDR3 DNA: TGTGCCAGCAGCCCGGGACAGGGGACAACCATGAACACTGAAGCTTTCTTT.

CDR3 loop: CASRSDRNQPQHF. The CDR3 bases are TGTGCCAGCAGAAGCGACAGAAATCAGCCCCAGCATTTT. The chain couples TRBV5-5 to TRBJ1-5; D is possibly TRBD1 (5 bases). Germline loops: CDR1 SGHKS, CDR2 YYEKEE (reference sequence). This CDR3 contains 13 residues. With 5 bases removed from V and 4 bases from J, the gap between germline ends came to 10 bases.

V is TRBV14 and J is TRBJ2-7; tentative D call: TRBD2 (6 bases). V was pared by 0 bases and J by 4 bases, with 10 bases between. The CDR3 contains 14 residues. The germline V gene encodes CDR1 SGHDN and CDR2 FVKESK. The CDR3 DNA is TGTGCCAGCAGCCAAGAAACTGGGAGGTACGAGCAGTACTTC. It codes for CASSQETGRYEQYF. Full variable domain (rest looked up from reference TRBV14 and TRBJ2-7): EAGVTQFPSHSVIEKGQTVTLRCDPISGHDNLYWYRRVMGKEIKFLLHFVKESKQDESGMPNNRFLAERTGGTYSTLKVQPAELEDSGVYFCASSQETGRYEQYFGPGTRLTVT.

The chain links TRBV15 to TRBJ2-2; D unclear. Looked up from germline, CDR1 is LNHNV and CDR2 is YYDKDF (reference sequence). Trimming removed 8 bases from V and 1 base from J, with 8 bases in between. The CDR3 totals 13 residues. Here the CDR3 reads CATRLRNTGELFF. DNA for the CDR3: TGTGCCACCCGACTTAGGAACACCGGGGAGCTGTTTTTT.

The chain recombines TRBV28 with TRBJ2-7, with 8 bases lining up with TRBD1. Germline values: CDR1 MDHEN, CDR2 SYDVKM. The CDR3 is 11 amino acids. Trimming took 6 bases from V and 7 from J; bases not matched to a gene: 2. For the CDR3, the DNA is TGTGCCAGCAGCACAGGGGGTGAGCAGTACTTC. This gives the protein CASSTGGEQYF. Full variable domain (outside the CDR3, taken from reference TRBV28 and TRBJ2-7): DVKVTQSSRYLVKRTGEKVFLECVQDMDHENMFWYRQDPGLGLRLIYFSYDVKMKEKGDIPEGYSVSREKKERFSLILESASTNQTSMYLCASSTGGEQYFGPGTRLTVT.

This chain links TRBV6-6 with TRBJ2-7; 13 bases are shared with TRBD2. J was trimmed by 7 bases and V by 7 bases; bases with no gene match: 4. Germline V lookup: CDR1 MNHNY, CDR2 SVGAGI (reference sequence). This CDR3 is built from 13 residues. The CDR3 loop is CASTGLAGVEQYF. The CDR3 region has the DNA TGTGCCAGCACAGGACTAGCGGGGGTTGAGCAGTACTTC.

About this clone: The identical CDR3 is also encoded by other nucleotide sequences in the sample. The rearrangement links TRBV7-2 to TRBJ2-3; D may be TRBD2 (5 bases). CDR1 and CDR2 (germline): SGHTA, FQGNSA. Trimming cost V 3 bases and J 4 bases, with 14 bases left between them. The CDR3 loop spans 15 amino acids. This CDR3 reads CASSLTSGRADTQYF. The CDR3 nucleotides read TGTGCCAGCAGCTTGACCTCCGGGCGGGCAGATACGCAGTATTTT.

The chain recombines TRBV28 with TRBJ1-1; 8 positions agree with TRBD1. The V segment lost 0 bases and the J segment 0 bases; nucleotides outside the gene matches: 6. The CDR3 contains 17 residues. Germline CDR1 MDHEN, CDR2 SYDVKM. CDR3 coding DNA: TGTGCCAGCAGTTTATGGGGACAGGCTTACTTGAACACTGAAGCTTTCTTT. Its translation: CASSLWGQAYLNTEAFF. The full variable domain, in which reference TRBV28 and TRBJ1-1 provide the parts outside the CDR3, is DVKVTQSSRYLVKRTGEKVFLECVQDMDHENMFWYRQDPGLGLRLIYFSYDVKMKEKGDIPEGYSVSREKKERFSLILESASTNQTSMYLCASSLWGQAYLNTEAFFGQGTRLTVV.

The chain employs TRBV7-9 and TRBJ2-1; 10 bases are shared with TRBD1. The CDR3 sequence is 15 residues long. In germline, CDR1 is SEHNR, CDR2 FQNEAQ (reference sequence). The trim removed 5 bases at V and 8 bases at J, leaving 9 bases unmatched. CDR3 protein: CASSQFRDRGDEQFF. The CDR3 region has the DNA TGTGCCAGCAGCCAATTCCGGGACAGGGGCGATGAGCAGTTCTTC.

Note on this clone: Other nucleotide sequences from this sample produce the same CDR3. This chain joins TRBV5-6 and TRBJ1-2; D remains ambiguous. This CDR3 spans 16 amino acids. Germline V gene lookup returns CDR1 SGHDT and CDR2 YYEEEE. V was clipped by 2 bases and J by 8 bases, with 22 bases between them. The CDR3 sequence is CASSLSRQDPRVGYTF. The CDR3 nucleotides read TGTGCCAGCAGCTTATCAAGACAAGACCCGCGGGTAGGCTACACCTTC.

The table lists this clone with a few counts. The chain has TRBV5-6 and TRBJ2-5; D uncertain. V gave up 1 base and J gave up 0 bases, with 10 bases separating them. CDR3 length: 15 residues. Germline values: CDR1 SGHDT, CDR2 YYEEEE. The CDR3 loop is CASSLCVRHQETQYF. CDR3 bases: TGTGCCAGCAGCTTGTGCGTACGCCACCAAGAGACCCAGTACTTC.

The CDR3: CASSQEIPGTFSTDTQYF. Written as DNA, the CDR3 is TGTGCCAGCAGCCAGGAAATCCCCGGGACTTTTAGCACAGATACGCAGTATTTT. The V and J genes are TRBV4-2 and TRBJ2-3, with D perhaps matching TRBD2 (6 bases). The CDR3 is 18 amino acids. From germline, CDR1 is LGHNA and CDR2 YNFKEQ. Trimming cost V 3 bases and J 0 bases, with 19 bases left between them.

This chain's CDR3 is CATSTVTKGGGMNTEAFF. In nucleotides, the CDR3 is TGTGCCACCAGCACAGTAACCAAGGGAGGAGGCATGAACACTGAAGCTTTCTTT. This rearrangement joins TRBV15 to TRBJ1-1; D unresolved. Germline V gene data show CDR1 as LNHNV and CDR2 as YYDKDF (reference sequence). V gave up 4 bases and J gave up 0 bases, with 21 bases separating them. The CDR3 loop spans 18 amino acids.

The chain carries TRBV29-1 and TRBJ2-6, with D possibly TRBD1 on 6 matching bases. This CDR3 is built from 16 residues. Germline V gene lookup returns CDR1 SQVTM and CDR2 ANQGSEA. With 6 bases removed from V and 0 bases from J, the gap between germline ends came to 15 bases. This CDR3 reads CSVSTGTSSGANVLTF. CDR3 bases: TGCAGCGTATCGACAGGAACTAGCTCTGGGGCCAACGTCCTGACTTTC.

The CDR3 sequence is CASSKGLVYEQYF. CDR3 sequence (DNA): TGTGCCAGCAGCAAAGGACTAGTCTACGAGCAGTACTTC. The chain recombines TRBV27 with TRBJ2-7, with TRBD2 matching 7 bases. Per the germline V gene, CDR1 is MNHEY and CDR2 is SMNVEV (reference sequence). CDR3 length equals 13 residues. The junction had 5 bases not matched to a gene; V was cut back by 6 bases and J by 3 bases.

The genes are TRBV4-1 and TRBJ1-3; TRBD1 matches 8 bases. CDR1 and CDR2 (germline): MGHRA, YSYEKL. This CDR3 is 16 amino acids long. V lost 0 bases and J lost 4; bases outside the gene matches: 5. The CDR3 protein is CASSQDLGTGGNTIYF. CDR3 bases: TGCGCCAGCAGCCAAGATTTAGGGACAGGAGGAAACACCATATATTTT.

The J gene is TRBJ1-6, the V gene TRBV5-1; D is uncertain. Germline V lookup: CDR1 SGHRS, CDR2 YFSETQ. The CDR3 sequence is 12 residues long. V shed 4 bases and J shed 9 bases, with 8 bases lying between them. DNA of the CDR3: TGCGCCAGCAGCCGCGGCAGTTCACCCCTCCACTTT. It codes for CASSRGSSPLHF.

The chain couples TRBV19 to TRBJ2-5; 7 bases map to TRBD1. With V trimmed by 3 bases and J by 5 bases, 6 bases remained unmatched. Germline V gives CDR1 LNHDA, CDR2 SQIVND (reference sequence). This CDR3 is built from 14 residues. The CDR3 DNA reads TGTGCCAGTAGTATGGAGGACAGGACGGAGACCCAGTACTTC. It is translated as CASSMEDRTETQYF.

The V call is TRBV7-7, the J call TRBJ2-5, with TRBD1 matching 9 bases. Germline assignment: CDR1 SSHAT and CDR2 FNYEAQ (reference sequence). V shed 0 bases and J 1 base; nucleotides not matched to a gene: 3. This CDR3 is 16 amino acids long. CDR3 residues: CASSLARTGVQETQYF. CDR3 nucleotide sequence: TGTGCCAGCAGCTTAGCCCGGACAGGGGTCCAAGAGACCCAGTACTTC.

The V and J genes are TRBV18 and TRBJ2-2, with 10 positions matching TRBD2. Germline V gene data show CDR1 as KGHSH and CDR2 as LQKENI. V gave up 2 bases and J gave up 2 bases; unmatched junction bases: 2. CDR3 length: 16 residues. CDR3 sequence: CASSPTSGDNTGELFF. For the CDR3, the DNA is TGTGCCAGCTCACCAACTAGCGGGGACAACACCGGGGAGCTGTTTTTT.

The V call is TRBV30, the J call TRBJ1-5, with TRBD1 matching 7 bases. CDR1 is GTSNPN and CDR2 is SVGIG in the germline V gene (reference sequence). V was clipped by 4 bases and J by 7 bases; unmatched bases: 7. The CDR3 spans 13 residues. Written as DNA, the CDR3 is TGTGCCTGGACCGGACAGGAGGGCCAGCCCCAGCATTTT. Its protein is CAWTGQEGQPQHF.

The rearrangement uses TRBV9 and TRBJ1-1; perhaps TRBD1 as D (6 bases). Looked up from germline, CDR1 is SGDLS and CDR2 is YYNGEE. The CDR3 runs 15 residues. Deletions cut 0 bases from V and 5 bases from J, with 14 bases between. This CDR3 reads CASSVAGTSETEAFF. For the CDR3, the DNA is TGTGCCAGCAGCGTAGCCGGGACAAGTGAAACTGAAGCTTTCTTT.

The CDR3 bases are TGTGCCAGCAACCCGAGGACAGACAGAAACATTCAGTACTTC. Protein: CASNPRTDRNIQYF. The chain uses TRBV11-2 and TRBJ2-4, with D possibly matching TRBD1 (6 bases). Per the germline V gene, CDR1 is SGHAT and CDR2 is FQNNGV. The CDR3 spans 14 residues. V lost 7 bases and J lost 6, with 16 bases in between.

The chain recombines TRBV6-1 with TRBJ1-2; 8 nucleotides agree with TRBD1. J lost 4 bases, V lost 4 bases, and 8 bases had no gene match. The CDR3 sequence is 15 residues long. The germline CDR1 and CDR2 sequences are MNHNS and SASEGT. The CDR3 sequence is CASSGQGKFAYGYTF. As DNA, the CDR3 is TGTGCCAGCAGTGGACAGGGGAAGTTTGCCTATGGCTACACCTTC.

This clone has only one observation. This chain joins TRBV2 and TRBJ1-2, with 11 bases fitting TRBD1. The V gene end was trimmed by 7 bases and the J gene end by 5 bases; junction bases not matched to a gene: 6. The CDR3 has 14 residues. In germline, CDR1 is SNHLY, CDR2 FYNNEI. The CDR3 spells CASKGQGERYGYTF. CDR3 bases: TGTGCCAGCAAGGGACAGGGGGAAAGGTATGGCTACACCTTC.

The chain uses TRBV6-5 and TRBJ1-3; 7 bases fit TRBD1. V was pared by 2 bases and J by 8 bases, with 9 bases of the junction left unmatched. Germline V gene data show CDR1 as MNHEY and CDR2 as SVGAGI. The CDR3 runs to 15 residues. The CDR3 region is CASSYGQGELDTIYF. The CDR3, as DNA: TGTGCCAGCAGTTACGGGCAGGGGGAGTTGGACACCATATATTTT.